This T cell receptor beta chain was identified during a study of graft-versus-host responses after intestinal transplantation. General observations from the study: The authors found GvH clones in recipient marrow, some appearing first in ileum or blood. High graft-versus-host to host-versus-graft clonal ratios were found in allografts of patients who had graft-donor T cell macrochimerism.

On this clone: Its antigen remains unidentified. The final CDR3 position lacks the conserved phenylalanine or tryptophan, pointing to a likely read error.

This table comes from immunoSEQ multiplex PCR, and its TCRdb copy is limited to in-frame clones, with some not included. This table holds 110,000 to 150,000 clones, around 90% found once. CDR1 and CDR2 from the germline V gene are SGHTA and FQGTGA. This CDR3 spans 14 amino acids. Deletions cut 0 bases from V and 7 bases from J, with 10 bases between. The receptor's source is a human donor who received an intestinal transplant. The chain carries TRBV7-3 and TRBJ2-4; TRBD1 might be the D (5 bases). The specimen was unstimulated CD4+ T cells sorted from spleen or lymph node cells, collected before intestinal transplant. CDR3 loop: CASSLTGRANIQYL. CDR3 nucleotide sequence: TGTGCCAGCAGCTTAACGGGCAGGGCGAACATTCAGTACCTC.